This T cell receptor beta chain was obtained from a study of shared clonotypes between healthy human individuals. In the authors' methods: ImmunoSEQ only sent back junction sequences with no quality scores, so filtering was done differently. Assay: immunoSEQ multiplex PCR; the TCRdb copy retains only in-frame clones and omits some. From that table come the V and J calls and clone size; the DNA was used to work out D and trimming. The sample records roughly 1,100,000 clones, about 75% being singletons. Researchers partitioned CD4+ cells into CD45RA+ naive and CD45RA-negative memory subsets. V lost 4 bases to trimming and J lost 0 bases; unmatched junction nucleotides: 3. Germline values: CDR1 SGHTA, CDR2 FQGNSA. The CDR3 loop spans 15 amino acids. About this clone itself: What it binds is not known.

Study outcomes and limitations: Relative to their counterparts shared across all four donors, non-shared clonotypes exhibited diminished generation probabilities.

Specimen: memory CD4+ T cells sorted from blood. As to subset: CD45RA-negative fraction. This rearrangement joins TRBV7-2 to TRBJ2-1; TRBD2 matches 7 bases. This TCR was recovered from a man aged 18 to 29 in good health. CDR3 DNA sequence: TGTGCCAGCAGCTCAATAGCGGGCTCCTACAATGAGCAGTTCTTC. Protein: CASSSIAGSYNEQFF.